Sequencing of this T cell receptor (beta chain) was carried out in a study of OX40 agonist ivuxolimab in advanced cancers. Study-level points and caveats: On average, CD8+ T cells had more expanded clones than CD4+. The study observed clonal expansion of CD4+ and CD8+ blood T cells by week 6 at 0.1 to 3.0 mg/kg. Low levels of normalized T-cell clonal expansion also appeared in some nonresponders.

Produced via immunoSEQ multiplex PCR; TCRdb's table is partial and in-frame only. The sample has about 120,000 clones; over 75% are singletons. Systemic immunosuppression or autoimmune disease history was grounds to exclude patients. Germline loops: CDR1 SNHLY, CDR2 FYNNEI. CDR3 length: 15 amino acids. V was shortened by 6 bases and J by 2 bases, with 15 bases between the two germline ends. With respect to this clone: Its antigen is as yet unknown.

The V and J genes are TRBV2 and TRBJ2-3; TRBD1 is a possible D gene (6 bases). The clonotype originates from an adult with an advanced solid tumor such as melanoma, head and neck, liver or kidney cancer. The starting material was CD4+ or CD8+ T cells sorted from blood, obtained in a trial of the OX40 agonist ivuxolimab. CDR3 in DNA: TGTGCCAGCAGCCTTGGGGGCGTGACCACAGATACGCAGTATTTT. Translated: CASSLGGVTTDTQYF.